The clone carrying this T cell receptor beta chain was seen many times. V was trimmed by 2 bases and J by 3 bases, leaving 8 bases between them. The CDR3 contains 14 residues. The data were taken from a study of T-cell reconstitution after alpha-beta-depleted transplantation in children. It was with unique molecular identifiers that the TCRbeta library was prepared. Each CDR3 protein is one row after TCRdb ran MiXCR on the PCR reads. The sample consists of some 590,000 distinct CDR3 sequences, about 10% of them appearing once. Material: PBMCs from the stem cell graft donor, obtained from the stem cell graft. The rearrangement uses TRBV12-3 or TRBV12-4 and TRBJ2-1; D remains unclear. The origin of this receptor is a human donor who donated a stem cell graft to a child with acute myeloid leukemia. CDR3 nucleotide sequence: TGTGCCAGCAGTTTACGGAGCGACTACAATGAGCAGTTCTTC. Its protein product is CASSLRSDYNEQFF.